The 32 T cell receptor beta chains listed next were all sequenced from one sample in a study of cytomegalovirus exposure and HLA in healthy donors. Primers: 60 Vbeta forward and 13 Jbeta reverse. The protocol was immunoSEQ multiplex PCR, while the TCRdb copy is restricted to in-frame clones and leaves out a portion. The sample carries more than 80,000 clones, roughly 82% recorded once. The specimen was PBMCs. Every receptor here comes from a man aged 50 or older in good health and CMV-seronegative.

The chain couples TRBV28 to TRBJ2-3, with a weak D call TRBD1 (5 bases). The CDR3 has 15 residues. V was shortened by 6 bases and J by 4 bases, with 17 bases between the two germline ends. In germline, CDR1 is MDHEN, CDR2 SYDVKM. The CDR3: CASSKAGSRADTQYF. The DNA for the CDR3 is TGTGCCAGCAGCAAGGCAGGGTCTAGGGCAGATACGCAGTATTTT.

This clone was counted only a few times. V and J are TRBV5-6 and TRBJ1-4; D gene uncertain. Germline V gives CDR1 SGHDT, CDR2 YYEEEE. The CDR3 loop spans 16 amino acids. The ends were cut back, 5 bases at V and 3 bases at J, with 17 bases in the middle. CDR3 sequence (DNA): TGTGCCAGCAGTTTCGCAGGTCTGCCAGCTAATGAAAAACTGTTTTTT. Its translation is CASSFAGLPANEKLFF. Full variable domain (outside the CDR3, taken from reference TRBV5-6 and TRBJ1-4): DAGVTQSPTHLIKTRGQQVTLRCSPKSGHDTVSWYQQALGQGPQFIFQYYEEEERQRGNFPDRFSGHQFPNYSSELNVNALLLGDSALYLCASSFAGLPANEKLFFGSGTQLSVL.

The chain is built from TRBV4-2 and TRBJ2-5; 8 bases agree with TRBD2. V dropped 0 bases and J dropped 10; count of bases not matched to a gene: 13. The CDR3 runs to 16 residues. Germline lookup yields CDR1 LGHNA and CDR2 YNFKEQ. The CDR3 loop reads CASSQEVGLAGHNQYF. DNA for the CDR3: TGTGCCAGCAGCCAAGAAGTAGGGCTAGCGGGCCATAACCAGTACTTC.

The V and J genes are TRBV19 and TRBJ1-1; 7 nucleotides line up with TRBD1. The CDR3 runs to 14 residues. The germline V gene has CDR1 LNHDA and CDR2 SQIVND (reference sequence). Trimming cost V 2 bases and J 5 bases; bases outside gene matches: 5. CDR3 sequence: CASSIHQGGTEAFF. The DNA for the CDR3 is TGTGCCAGTAGTATACACCAGGGGGGTACTGAAGCTTTCTTT.

The chain links TRBV5-1 to TRBJ1-6, with 7 bases identical to TRBD1. CDR1 and CDR2 from the germline V gene are SGHRS and YFSETQ. The CDR3 extends over 15 amino acids. V trimming: 1 base; J trimming: 9 bases; junction bases outside the gene matches: 7. CDR3 in DNA: TGCGCCAGCAGCTTGACCGGGACAGATCCTTCACCCCTCCACTTT. It specifies CASSLTGTDPSPLHF. Full variable domain (missing parts from reference TRBV5-1 and TRBJ1-6): KAGVTQTPRYLIKTRGQQVTLSCSPISGHRSVSWYQQTPGQGLQFLFEYFSETQRNKGNFPGRFSGRQFSNSRSEMNVSTLELGDSALYLCASSLTGTDPSPLHFGNGTRLTVT.

This clone has a single count. The chain is built from TRBV2 and TRBJ2-7, with 9 bases identical to TRBD2. The germline V gene encodes CDR1 SNHLY and CDR2 FYNNEI. The CDR3 covers 14 residues. After removal of 9 bases from V and 3 bases from J, the junction contained 9 bases not matched to a gene. The CDR3 coding sequence is TGTGCCAGTACCCAGGAGCGGGGGGACTACGAGCAGTACTTC. Encoded protein: CASTQERGDYEQYF.

This clone was observed a few times. J is TRBJ1-2 and V is TRBV11-1; 8 bases align to TRBD1. CDR3 length: 13 residues. The V and J ends lost 5 bases and 2 bases, in that order; junction bases with no gene match: 1. Germline V lookup: CDR1 SGHAT, CDR2 FQDESV (reference sequence). The CDR3: CASSRTGNYGYTF. The DNA for the CDR3 is TGTGCCAGCAGCCGGACAGGGAACTATGGCTACACCTTC.

The V and J genes are TRBV21-1 and TRBJ2-7; the table's TRBD1 call for D was not verified on the DNA. TRBV21-1 is a listed pseudogene. This CDR3 has 15 residues. Written as DNA, the CDR3 is TGTGCCAGCAGCACTAGGGCAGGGACAACCTACGAGCAGTACGTC. Translating it yields CASSTRAGTTYEQYV.

The V gene is TRBV6-4, the J gene TRBJ1-5; possibly TRBD1 for D (5 bases). CDR3 length equals 16 residues. CDR1 is MRHNA and CDR2 is SNTAGT in the germline V gene. V lost 6 bases, J lost 1 base, and 16 bases lay in between. CDR3 residues: CASRGGGGKSNQPQHF. The CDR3 coding sequence is TGTGCCAGCAGGGGCGGGGGTGGAAAAAGCAATCAGCCCCAGCATTTT.

The chain uses TRBV7-7 and TRBJ2-3, with 8 bases aligning to TRBD1. CDR3 length: 16 residues. V trimming: 1 base; J trimming: 3 bases; junction bases outside the gene matches: 6. The germline gives CDR1 SSHAT, CDR2 FNYEAQ (reference sequence). CDR3 sequence (DNA): TGTGCCAGCAGCTTAGGTGGGGACAGGCGGACAGATACGCAGTATTTT. Its translation: CASSLGGDRRTDTQYF.

The chain couples TRBV9 to TRBJ1-5, with 12 positions matching TRBD1. V lost 6 bases to trimming and J lost 6 bases; unmatched junction nucleotides: 7. CDR3 length equals 15 residues. Germline assignment: CDR1 SGDLS and CDR2 YYNGEE. CDR3 region: CASTPGTGGFQPQHF. CDR3 DNA: TGTGCCAGCACCCCCGGGACAGGGGGCTTTCAGCCCCAGCATTTT.

This chain uses TRBV28 with TRBJ1-2; D is undetermined. The germline V and J ends were trimmed by 10 bases and 4 bases, with 16 bases remaining between them. Germline V gene data show CDR1 as MDHEN and CDR2 as SYDVKM. The CDR3 is 13 residues long. CDR3 in amino acids: CAIHAGLGYGYTF. CDR3 DNA sequence: TGTGCCATTCACGCGGGGTTAGGCTATGGCTACACCTTC.

This sequence joins TRBV19 and TRBJ1-1, with TRBD1 as a possible D gene (5 bases). Germline assignment: CDR1 LNHDA and CDR2 SQIVND (reference sequence). Trimming took off 5 bases at V and 0 bases at J, with 16 bases between the two ends. The CDR3 is made up of 16 amino acids. The CDR3 reads CASSPGLRTLNTEAFF. As DNA, the CDR3 is TGTGCCAGTAGTCCGGGACTCCGAACCTTGAACACTGAAGCTTTCTTT.

V is TRBV2 and J is TRBJ1-5, with TRBD1 as a possible D gene (5 bases). The CDR3 totals 13 residues. V lost 4 bases, J lost 4 bases, and 8 bases lay in between. CDR1 and CDR2 from the germline V gene are SNHLY and FYNNEI. CDR3 residues: CASSVGQNQPQHF. CDR3 DNA: TGTGCCAGCAGTGTTGGACAAAATCAGCCCCAGCATTTT.

As concerns this clone: A far larger clone differs by one base, so this is likely a read error. Additional DNA sequences in this sample encode the identical CDR3. The chain recombines TRBV4-1 with TRBJ2-1; TRBD2 matches at 12 bases. This CDR3 is 16 amino acids long. Trimming took 0 bases from V and 6 from J; bases not matched to a gene: 3. The germline CDR1 and CDR2 sequences are MGHRA and YSYEKL. The CDR3 DNA is TGCGCCAGCAGCCAAGATCCTAGCGGGGGGGCCAATGAGCAGTTCTTC. It translates to CASSQDPSGGANEQFF.

The chain is built from TRBV7-2 and TRBJ2-7, with 7 bases lining up with TRBD1. Germline assignment: CDR1 SGHTA and CDR2 FQGNSA. With V trimmed by 2 bases and J by 3 bases, 4 bases remained unmatched. The CDR3 totals 14 residues. The CDR3 loop is CASSLRGQIYEQYF. CDR3 DNA sequence: TGTGCCAGCAGCTTAAGGGGACAGATCTACGAGCAGTACTTC.

V and J are TRBV5-1 and TRBJ2-3, with TRBD1 identical over 8 bases. After removal of 0 bases from V and 4 bases from J, the junction contained 4 bases not matched to a gene. This CDR3 comprises 15 residues. Germline V gene lookup returns CDR1 SGHRS and CDR2 YFSETQ. CDR3 nucleotides: TGCGCCAGCAGCTTGGGACAGGGGATGGCAGATACGCAGTATTTT. Translation gives CASSLGQGMADTQYF.

The CDR3 protein is CASSNGQGDSQYF. The DNA for the CDR3 is TGTGCCAGCAGTAACGGACAGGGAGACTCGCAGTACTTC. This chain connects TRBV6-4 to TRBJ2-7; TRBD1 aligns across 8 bases. J gave up 9 bases and V 5 bases, and 9 bases lay outside the gene matches. Per germline, CDR1 MRHNA and CDR2 SNTAGT. The CDR3 consists of 13 residues.

The chain employs TRBV5-6 and TRBJ1-3; a weak D match, TRBD1 (5 bases). V dropped 4 bases and J dropped 5 bases, with 22 bases sitting between them. CDR3 size: 17 residues. From germline, CDR1 is SGHDT and CDR2 YYEEEE. CDR3 in amino acids: CASSPDPRASVRNTIYF. For the CDR3, the DNA is TGTGCCAGCAGCCCCGACCCCAGGGCCTCTGTGAGAAACACCATATATTTT.

The chain uses TRBV4-1 and TRBJ1-1; D is uncertain. CDR3 length equals 11 residues. Trimming stripped 7 bases from V and 3 bases from J, with 6 bases between. Germline V lookup: CDR1 MGHRA, CDR2 YSYEKL. This CDR3 is CASTRDTEAFF. For the CDR3, the DNA is TGCGCCAGCACTCGAGACACTGAAGCTTTCTTT.

This chain connects TRBV5-1 to TRBJ1-2; D uncertain. The germline gives CDR1 SGHRS, CDR2 YFSETQ. With 2 bases removed from V and 2 bases from J, the gap between germline ends came to 10 bases. The CDR3 is made up of 14 amino acids. The CDR3 region is CASSLVASNYGYTF. In DNA, the CDR3 is TGCGCCAGCAGCTTAGTGGCATCAAACTATGGCTACACCTTC.

V is TRBV10-3 and J is TRBJ1-1; weak D call: TRBD1 (6 bases). The V gene lost 6 bases and the J gene lost 1 base, with 12 bases spanning the gap. This CDR3 has 14 residues. Per the germline V gene, CDR1 is ENHRY and CDR2 is SYGVKD. Written as DNA, the CDR3 is TGTGCCATCAGGGGATTACAGGGGAACACTGAAGCTTTCTTT. Its translation: CAIRGLQGNTEAFF.

As concerns this clone: Other DNA variants within this sample encode the same CDR3. The V gene is TRBV5-1, the J gene TRBJ2-2; 9 positions agree with TRBD2. The junction had 5 bases not matched to a gene; V was cut back by 4 bases and J by 1 base. Looked up from germline, CDR1 is SGHRS and CDR2 is YFSETQ. The CDR3 sequence is 16 residues long. CDR3 protein: CASSPAGGLNTGELFF. In nucleotides, the CDR3 is TGCGCCAGCAGCCCTGCGGGGGGGCTGAACACCGGGGAGCTGTTTTTT.

The chain carries TRBV5-1 and TRBJ1-1, with 9 bases aligning to TRBD1. Germline CDR1 reads SGHRS; CDR2 reads YFSETQ. The CDR3 contains 14 residues. After removal of 5 bases from V and 4 bases from J, the junction contained 6 bases not matched to a gene. This CDR3 is CASSRTGDGTEAFF. The CDR3 nucleotides read TGCGCCAGCAGTAGGACAGGGGACGGCACTGAAGCTTTCTTT. The full variable domain, with the rest looked up from reference TRBV5-1 and TRBJ1-1, is KAGVTQTPRYLIKTRGQQVTLSCSPISGHRSVSWYQQTPGQGLQFLFEYFSETQRNKGNFPGRFSGRQFSNSRSEMNVSTLELGDSALYLCASSRTGDGTEAFFGQGTRLTVV.

This clone was detected a few times. J is TRBJ1-6 and V is TRBV5-4; TRBD1 aligns across 7 bases. The germline V gene has CDR1 SGHNT and CDR2 YYREEE (reference sequence). The CDR3 has 14 residues. The V segment lost 4 bases and the J segment 6 bases; nucleotides outside the gene matches: 4. CDR3 protein: CASSRQGTNSPLHF. DNA of the CDR3: TGTGCCAGCAGCCGACAGGGAACTAATTCACCCCTCCACTTT.

The chain couples TRBV7-9 to TRBJ2-3, with 7 nucleotides matching TRBD1. With V trimmed by 5 bases and J by 1 base, 0 bases remained unmatched. The CDR3 runs 13 residues. In germline, CDR1 is SEHNR, CDR2 FQNEAQ (reference sequence). CDR3 sequence (DNA): TGTGCCAGCAGCGACAGGGGCACAGATACGCAGTATTTT. Its translation is CASSDRGTDTQYF.

The chain recombines TRBV4-1 with TRBJ1-5, with 9 positions matching TRBD1. V trimming: 4 bases; J trimming: 0 bases; junction bases outside the gene matches: 10. This CDR3 has 18 residues. Germline V gene lookup returns CDR1 MGHRA and CDR2 YSYEKL. CDR3 DNA: TGCGCCAGCAGCCCACGATTAGACAGGGGGATTAGCAATCAGCCCCAGCATTTT. It codes for CASSPRLDRGISNQPQHF.

This clone came up once. The chain has TRBV18 and TRBJ2-5; D is uncertain. The germline V gene has CDR1 KGHSH and CDR2 LQKENI. Trimming removed 0 bases from V and 5 bases from J, with 10 bases in between. The CDR3 consists of 14 residues. The CDR3 loop reads CASSPPSSQETQYF. The CDR3 coding sequence is TGTGCCAGCTCACCACCATCCAGTCAGGAGACCCAGTACTTC.

J is TRBJ2-1 and V is TRBV6-5; 10 bases agree with TRBD2. The CDR3 runs to 16 residues. Germline V gene sequence: CDR1 MNHEY, CDR2 SVGAGI. Trimming took 1 base from V and 2 from J; bases not matched to a gene: 2. CDR3 protein: CASSYLTSGPYNEQFF. DNA for the CDR3: TGTGCCAGCAGTTACTTGACTAGCGGGCCCTACAATGAGCAGTTCTTC.

The chain has TRBV6-5 and TRBJ2-2; weak D call: TRBD1 (6 bases). The V end was cut by 5 bases, the J end by 7 bases, with 14 bases between. Germline-derived CDR1 and CDR2 are MNHEY and SVGAGI. The CDR3 runs to 14 residues. This chain's CDR3 is CASSPTTGYGELFF. The CDR3 nucleotides are TGTGCCAGCAGTCCAACTACAGGGTACGGGGAGCTGTTTTTT.

In its sample, this clone was seen a few times. The chain links TRBV6-1 to TRBJ1-2; TRBD1 aligns across 8 bases. V was pared by 3 bases and J by 7 bases, with 10 bases of the junction left unmatched. The CDR3 runs to 15 residues. CDR1 and CDR2 (germline): MNHNS, SASEGT. DNA for the CDR3: TGTGCCAGCAGTGATCGGACAGGGTACTCTCTTGGCTACACCTTC. Its protein is CASSDRTGYSLGYTF.

This chain joins TRBV7-8 and TRBJ1-5; D call uncertain. The CDR3 is 15 residues long. The V and J ends lost 2 bases and 3 bases respectively, with 11 bases between them. Germline CDR1 reads SGHVS; CDR2 reads FQNEAQ. The CDR3 sequence: CASSLFSGTNQPQHF. CDR3 nucleotide sequence: TGTGCCAGCAGCTTATTTTCAGGCACCAATCAGCCCCAGCATTTT. The variable domain in full, with the rest retrieved from reference TRBV7-8 and TRBJ1-5, is GAGVSQSPRYKVAKRGQDVALRCDPISGHVSLFWYQQALGQGPEFLTYFQNEAQLDKSGLPSDRFFAERPEGSVSTLKIQRTQQEDSAVYLCASSLFSGTNQPQHFGDGTRLSIL.